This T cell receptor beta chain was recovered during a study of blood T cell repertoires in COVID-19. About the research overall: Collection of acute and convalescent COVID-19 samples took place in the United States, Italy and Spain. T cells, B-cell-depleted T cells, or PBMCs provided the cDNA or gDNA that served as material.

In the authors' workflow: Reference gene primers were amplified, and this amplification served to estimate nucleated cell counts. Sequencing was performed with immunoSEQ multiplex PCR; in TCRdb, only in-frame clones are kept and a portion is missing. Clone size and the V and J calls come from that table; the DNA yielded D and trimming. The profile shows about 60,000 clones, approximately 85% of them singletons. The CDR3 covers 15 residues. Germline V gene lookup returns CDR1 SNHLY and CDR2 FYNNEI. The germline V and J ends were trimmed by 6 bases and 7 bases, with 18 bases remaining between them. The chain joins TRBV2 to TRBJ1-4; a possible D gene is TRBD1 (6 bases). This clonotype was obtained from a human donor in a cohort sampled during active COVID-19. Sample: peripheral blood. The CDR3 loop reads CASRIDRGSGEKLFF. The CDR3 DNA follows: TGTGCCAGCAGAATTGATAGGGGGTCAGGTGAAAAACTGTTTTTT.